Presented here are 30 T cell receptor beta chains from one specimen sequenced in a study of T cells in Graves' hyperthyroidism and ophthalmopathy. The investigators amplified TCR beta CDR3 regions from RNA transcripts. During a first-round RT-PCR of the TCR CDR3, the HTBI primer set was used. TCRdb ran MiXCR on the multiplex PCR reads and lists one entry per CDR3 protein. Here the sample spans fewer than 300,000 distinct CDR3 sequences, over 12% being singletons. Sequenced: blood. These receptors were collected from a woman aged 50 to 65 with Graves' hyperthyroidism that later progressed to Graves' ophthalmopathy.

CDR3 sequence: CSATATTGATEAFF. CDR3 coding DNA: TGCAGCGCCACAGCCACAACAGGGGCCACTGAAGCTTTCTTT. V gene TRBV29-1 combines with J gene TRBJ1-1; 7 bases fit TRBD1. Germline assignment: CDR1 SQVTM and CDR2 ANQGSEA. J was trimmed by 4 bases and V by 7 bases; bases with no gene match: 12. This CDR3 is built from 14 residues. The variable domain in full, with the rest retrieved from reference TRBV29-1 and TRBJ1-1, is SAVISQKPSRDICQRGTSLTIQCQVDSQVTMMFWYRQQPGQSLTLIATANQGSEATYESGFVIDKFPISRPNLTFSTLTVSNMSPEDSSIYLCSATATTGATEAFFGQGTRLTVV.

The chain has TRBV20-1 and TRBJ2-3; D ambiguous. V was pared by 2 bases and J by 3 bases, with 6 bases between. This CDR3 has 12 residues. CDR1 DFQATT and CDR2 SNEGSKA come from the germline V gene (reference sequence). CDR3 residues: CSARSETDTQYF. The CDR3 DNA follows: TGCAGTGCTAGATCTGAAACAGATACGCAGTATTTT.

This clonotype was seen a handful of times. This chain connects TRBV9 to TRBJ2-7; D is perhaps TRBD1 (6 bases). CDR3 length equals 14 residues. CDR1 and CDR2 (germline): SGDLS, YYNGEE. Trimming took 3 bases from V and 1 from J, leaving 11 bases between them. For the CDR3, the DNA is TGTGCCAGCAGCGCGGACAGCCAATCCTACGAGCAGTACTTC. It yields the protein CASSADSQSYEQYF.

The V gene is TRBV19, the J gene TRBJ2-7, with D possibly being TRBD1 (5 bases). CDR3 size: 16 residues. V was shortened by 3 bases and J by 7 bases, with 22 bases between the two germline ends. Looked up from germline, CDR1 is LNHDA and CDR2 is SQIVND (reference sequence). CDR3 DNA sequence: TGTGCCAGTAGTATCAACGCCCTCAGTCAGGGAAAAGAGCAGTACTTC. Protein: CASSINALSQGKEQYF. Full variable domain (missing parts from reference TRBV19 and TRBJ2-7): DGGITQSPKYLFRKEGQNVTLSCEQNLNHDAMYWYRQDPGQGLRLIYYSQIVNDFQKGDIAEGYSVSREKKESFPLTVTSAQKNPTAFYLCASSINALSQGKEQYFGPGTRLTVT.

The sample holds many counts of this clonotype. The J gene is TRBJ2-3, the V gene TRBV12-3 or TRBV12-4, with D possibly being TRBD1 or TRBD2 (5 bases each). This CDR3 has 13 amino acids. The V gene lost 4 bases and the J gene lost 4 bases, with 9 bases spanning the gap. In DNA, the CDR3 is TGTGCCAGCAGTTGGGGGACCGCAGATACGCAGTATTTT. It yields the protein CASSWGTADTQYF.

This clonotype was observed at least ten times. The rearrangement joins TRBV7-2 to TRBJ1-5; no reliable D call. The CDR3 runs to 14 residues. V dropped 1 base and J dropped 9 bases, with 13 bases sitting between them. Germline V gene sequence: CDR1 SGHTA, CDR2 FQGNSA. The CDR3 loop reads CASSLGRARGPQHF. CDR3 in DNA: TGTGCCAGCAGCTTAGGGCGGGCCCGGGGGCCCCAGCATTTT.

This clonotype showed up many times. This chain links TRBV7-2 with TRBJ2-1; 8 positions match TRBD2. In germline, CDR1 is SGHTA, CDR2 FQGNSA. The CDR3 loop spans 16 amino acids. Unmatched junction bases numbered 10, after V lost 6 bases and J lost 3 bases. The CDR3 coding sequence is TGTGCCAGCAGTAAGGCCCCAAGCGGGGGCTACAATGAGCAGTTCTTC. Translating gives CASSKAPSGGYNEQFF.

This clonotype was found many times. The chain links TRBV9 to TRBJ1-1; 7 bases line up with TRBD1. The CDR3 covers 14 residues. Trimming at V came to 3 bases and at J to 3 bases, leaving 5 bases not matched to a gene. In germline, CDR1 is SGDLS, CDR2 YYNGEE. The CDR3 sequence: CASSGRDSYTEAFF. In nucleotides, the CDR3 is TGTGCCAGCAGCGGCCGGGACAGCTACACTGAAGCTTTCTTT.

This clonotype was counted many times. At one boundary the junction diverges from the germline segment, which might be a read error. The J gene is TRBJ2-1, the V gene TRBV7-7; D is perhaps TRBD1 or TRBD2 (5 bases each). CDR1 and CDR2 from the germline V gene are SSHAT and FNYEAQ (reference sequence). The CDR3 runs 15 residues. CDR3 sequence reads: CASSLLGGTHNEQFF. The CDR3 nucleotides are TGTGCTAGCAGCTTACTGGGTGGGACCCACAATGAGCAGTTCTTC.

This clonotype was recorded at least ten times. The chain combines TRBV20-1 with TRBJ2-1; 8 nucleotides align to TRBD2. The CDR3 is made up of 13 amino acids. Looked up from germline, CDR1 is DFQATT and CDR2 is SNEGSKA (reference sequence). CDR3 residues: CSREGDRLNEQFF. DNA of the CDR3: TGCAGCCGGGAGGGCGACCGCCTCAATGAGCAGTTCTTC.

Remarks on this clonotype: A much larger clone is a single base away; this may be a read error. J is TRBJ2-7 and V is TRBV5-1; 8 positions match TRBD1. V lost 3 bases to trimming and J lost 4 bases; unmatched junction nucleotides: 6. CDR1 is SGHRS, CDR2 YFSETQ, per germline. The CDR3 totals 14 residues. CDR3 in amino acids: CASSSPGGLYEQYF. The CDR3 coding sequence is TGCGCCAGCAGCTCGCCAGGGGGCTTATACGAGCAGTACTTC.

V is TRBV9 and J is TRBJ2-2; D perhaps matches TRBD1 (5 bases). Trimming left V 0 bases short and J 8 bases short, with 8 bases between. Germline V lookup: CDR1 SGDLS, CDR2 YYNGEE. CDR3 size: 13 residues. CDR3 sequence (DNA): TGTGCCAGCAGCGTAGTTGGGGCGGGGGAGCTGTTTTTT. The encoded protein is CASSVVGAGELFF. The variable domain in full, with the rest retrieved from reference TRBV9 and TRBJ2-2, is DSGVTQTPKHLITATGQRVTLRCSPRSGDLSVYWYQQSLDQGLQFLIQYYNGEERAKGNILERFSAQQFPDLHSELNLSSLELGDSALYFCASSVVGAGELFFGEGSRLTVL.

This clonotype was counted many times. The chain carries TRBV5-1 and TRBJ2-7, with D possibly being TRBD1 or TRBD2 (5 bases each). Per the germline V gene, CDR1 is SGHRS and CDR2 is YFSETQ. CDR3 length equals 17 residues. V was shortened by 4 bases and J by 7 bases, with 27 bases between the two germline ends. This CDR3 is CASSPRPGTGRTVEQYF. CDR3 nucleotides: TGCGCCAGCAGCCCACGTCCCGGGACGGGAAGAACGGTTGAGCAGTACTTC.

This clonotype came up many times. The chain recombines TRBV6-6 with TRBJ2-2; perhaps TRBD1 as D (5 bases). Germline V gene lookup returns CDR1 MNHNY and CDR2 SVGAGI (reference sequence). V was clipped by 2 bases and J by 1 base, with 14 bases between them. The CDR3 has 17 amino acids. CDR3 nucleotides: TGTGCCAGCAGTTACCTGGGGCGTATACTGAACACCGGGGAGCTGTTTTTT. Translating gives CASSYLGRILNTGELFF.

In its sample, this clonotype was seen many times. The CDR3 region has the DNA TGTGCCAGCAGCCAAGCTGGAGGAGACATTCAGTACTTC. Residues: CASSQAGGDIQYF. The rearrangement joins TRBV3-1 to TRBJ2-4; D is possibly TRBD2 (5 bases). CDR1 is LGHDT and CDR2 is YNNKEL in the germline V gene (reference sequence). Trimming removed 1 base from V and 8 bases from J, with 9 bases in between. The CDR3 length is 13 residues.

This clonotype was seen many times. J is TRBJ2-7 and V is TRBV9; TRBD1 aligns across 10 bases. Per germline, CDR1 SGDLS and CDR2 YYNGEE. The CDR3 covers 15 residues. J lost 5 bases, V lost 3 bases, and 8 bases had no gene match. CDR3 loop: CASSAHPGTGDEQYF. The CDR3 bases are TGTGCCAGCAGCGCACATCCCGGGACAGGGGACGAGCAGTACTTC.

The table lists this clonotype with many counts. The chain couples TRBV2 to TRBJ1-5; 9 bases match TRBD1. The length of the CDR3 is 14 residues. Trimming at V came to 6 bases and at J to 6 bases, leaving 6 bases not matched to a gene. Germline loops: CDR1 SNHLY, CDR2 FYNNEI. CDR3 residues: CASSRDREGQPQHF. CDR3 nucleotides: TGTGCCAGCAGCCGGGACAGGGAGGGTCAGCCCCAGCATTTT.

This clonotype was counted a few times. The J gene is TRBJ2-1, the V gene TRBV11-3; D is unclear. The germline V gene has CDR1 SGHNT and CDR2 YENEEA. V lost 0 bases and J lost 9, with 6 bases in between. This CDR3 contains 12 residues. The CDR3 spells CASSLDIGEQFF. CDR3 nucleotides: TGTGCCAGCAGCTTAGATATAGGTGAGCAGTTCTTC.

This clonotype occurred a few times. J is TRBJ1-1 and V is TRBV4-1, with no clear D. CDR3 size: 14 residues. Trimming took 2 bases from V and 1 from J, leaving 8 bases between them. Germline CDR1 and CDR2: MGHRA and YSYEKL. The DNA for the CDR3 is TGCGCCAGCAGCCAACTTCCGAGGAACACTGAAGCTTTCTTT. Translation: CASSQLPRNTEAFF.

This clonotype was recorded many times. The CDR3 reads CASSQVGTRAETQYF. CDR3 bases: TGTGCCAGCAGCCAAGTCGGGACCCGGGCGGAGACCCAGTACTTC. This sequence joins TRBV14 and TRBJ2-5; D may correspond to TRBD1 or TRBD2 (5 bases each). The germline CDR1 and CDR2 sequences are SGHDN and FVKESK. The ends were cut back, 1 base at V and 5 bases at J, with 14 bases in the middle. The CDR3 spans 15 residues.

This clonotype was detected only a few times. The V gene is TRBV20-1, the J gene TRBJ1-5; D unclear. Germline V gene data show CDR1 as DFQATT and CDR2 as SNEGSKA (reference sequence). This CDR3 is built from 16 residues. V gave up 0 bases and J gave up 0 bases, with 12 bases separating them. CDR3 DNA sequence: TGCAGTGCTAGAGAGCCCCGTCATCATAGCAATCAGCCCCAGCATTTT. The encoded protein is CSAREPRHHSNQPQHF.

This clonotype was observed at least ten times. The J gene is TRBJ1-1, the V gene TRBV12-3 or TRBV12-4, with D possibly TRBD1 on 6 matching bases. This CDR3 is built from 13 residues. V was shortened by 4 bases and J by 10 bases, with 16 bases between the two germline ends. The CDR3, as DNA: TGTGCCAGCAGTTCCCGGGACACCTCAGGAGCTTTCTTT. It is translated as CASSSRDTSGAFF.

This clonotype was found many times. The chain uses TRBV3-1 and TRBJ1-1, with 8 nucleotides matching TRBD1. The CDR3 runs 15 residues. Unmatched junction bases numbered 5, after V lost 2 bases and J lost 3 bases. Germline V gene lookup returns CDR1 LGHDT and CDR2 YNNKEL (reference sequence). The CDR3 protein is CASSQQGAGDTEAFF. The CDR3 bases are TGTGCCAGCAGCCAACAGGGGGCGGGGGACACTGAAGCTTTCTTT.

The chain is built from TRBV7-2 and TRBJ1-1; 7 bases agree with TRBD1. Germline V gene data show CDR1 as SGHTA and CDR2 as FQGNSA. There are 15 residues in the CDR3. Trimming cost V 0 bases and J 3 bases; bases outside gene matches: 4. In nucleotides, the CDR3 is TGTGCCAGCAGCTTAGCAGGGGGCGTTTACACTGAAGCTTTCTTT. Its protein is CASSLAGGVYTEAFF.

This clonotype was found many times. The chain links TRBV6-1 to TRBJ2-2, with D uncertain. CDR3 length equals 15 residues. V was shortened by 6 bases and J by 2 bases, with 13 bases between the two germline ends. Germline CDR1 reads MNHNS; CDR2 reads SASEGT. The CDR3 reads CASRTHGFNTGELFF. The CDR3 coding sequence is TGTGCCAGCAGGACCCACGGATTCAACACCGGGGAGCTGTTTTTT.

This clonotype was seen a few times. The J gene is TRBJ2-7, the V gene TRBV24-1; D is possibly TRBD1 (6 bases). CDR1 KGHDR and CDR2 SFDVKD come from the germline V gene. V dropped 5 bases and J dropped 2 bases, with 15 bases sitting between them. The length of the CDR3 is 15 residues. CDR3 bases: TGTGCCACCAGTGGCGAACAGGGTATCGCCTACGAGCAGTACTTC. Amino acids: CATSGEQGIAYEQYF.

The chain recombines TRBV27 with TRBJ1-1; the D gene is possibly TRBD1 (5 bases). This CDR3 contains 14 residues. Deletions cut 2 bases from V and 4 bases from J, with 11 bases between. Germline-derived CDR1 and CDR2 are MNHEY and SMNVEV (reference sequence). CDR3 bases: TGTGCCAGCAGTTTACTGCTTGGGGGCACTGAAGCTTTCTTT. Residues: CASSLLLGGTEAFF.

In its sample, this clonotype was seen a few times. The chain links TRBV20-1 to TRBJ2-3; D perhaps matches TRBD2 (6 bases). The CDR3 loop spans 13 amino acids. Germline values: CDR1 DFQATT, CDR2 SNEGSKA (reference sequence). Deletions cut 3 bases from V and 5 bases from J, with 12 bases between. The CDR3 DNA follows: TGCAGTGCTAGGCCGACCGGGAGAGATACGCAGTATTTT. It is translated as CSARPTGRDTQYF.

This clonotype was counted between two and nine times. This rearrangement joins TRBV5-1 to TRBJ2-5; 9 bases match TRBD1. The germline V gene has CDR1 SGHRS and CDR2 YFSETQ. J lost 5 bases, V lost 5 bases, and 13 bases had no gene match. The CDR3 has 16 amino acids. CDR3 protein: CASSPSDRGIGETQYF. The CDR3, as DNA: TGCGCCAGCAGTCCCTCGGACAGGGGTATAGGGGAGACCCAGTACTTC.

This clonotype was counted between two and nine times. The J gene is TRBJ2-1, the V gene TRBV9; D is ambiguous. Per the germline V gene, CDR1 is SGDLS and CDR2 is YYNGEE. The V and J ends lost 0 bases and 10 bases respectively, with 8 bases between them. This CDR3 has 12 amino acids. The CDR3 reads CASSVGVGEQFF. The CDR3 DNA reads as TGTGCCAGCAGCGTAGGTGTGGGAGAGCAGTTCTTC.